The clone carrying this T cell receptor beta chain appeared a few times. The data originate from a study of blood T cell repertoires in COVID-19. Whole-study context: Italy, Spain and the United States were the sources of the convalescent and acute COVID-19 samples.

It was during active infection that Seattle patients were enrolled and then longitudinally followed. TCRdb keeps only in-frame clones here, not all; method: immunoSEQ multiplex PCR. The data contain under 400,000 clones, more than 75% of them seen just once; the ten biggest clones take up roughly 10%. This TCR was sampled from a woman aged 25-40 years with COVID-19, enrolled during active disease. The sequencing sample was made of peripheral blood.

CDR3 loop: CASSLARAQGQGYTF. The CDR3, as DNA: TGTGCCAGCAGCTTAGCGCGGGCCCAGGGGCAAGGCTACACCTTC. The chain links TRBV7-9 to TRBJ1-2, with D perhaps matching TRBD1 (6 bases). Germline lookup yields CDR1 SEHNR and CDR2 FQNEAQ (reference sequence). Trimming removed 0 bases at V and 8 bases at J, with 16 bases between. The CDR3 is 15 residues long.